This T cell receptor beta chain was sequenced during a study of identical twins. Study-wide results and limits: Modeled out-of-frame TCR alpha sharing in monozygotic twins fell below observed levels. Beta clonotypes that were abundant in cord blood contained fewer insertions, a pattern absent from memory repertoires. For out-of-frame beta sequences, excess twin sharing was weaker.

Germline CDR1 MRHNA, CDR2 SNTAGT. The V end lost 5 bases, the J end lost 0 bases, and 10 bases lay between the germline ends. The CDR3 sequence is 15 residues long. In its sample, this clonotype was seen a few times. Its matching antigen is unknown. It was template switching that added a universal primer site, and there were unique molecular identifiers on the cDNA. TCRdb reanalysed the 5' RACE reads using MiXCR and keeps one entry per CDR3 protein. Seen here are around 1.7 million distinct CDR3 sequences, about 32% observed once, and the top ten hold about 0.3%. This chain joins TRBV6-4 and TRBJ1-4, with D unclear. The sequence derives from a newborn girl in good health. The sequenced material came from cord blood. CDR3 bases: TGTGCCAGCAGTTCTACCAAGGCAACTAATGAAAAACTGTTTTTT. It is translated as CASSSTKATNEKLFF.